This T cell receptor (beta chain) was documented in a study of OX40 agonist ivuxolimab in advanced cancers. Study context: Past anti-PD-1, anti-PD-L1 or anti-CTLA-4 therapy was accepted, and around 40% had received some. Three patients, one with hepatocellular carcinoma and two with cutaneous melanoma, responded partially. Findings and caveats of the study: Patients with a partial response at 0.1-3.0 mg/kg had among the lowest clonal expansion. Clones of CD4+ and CD8+ blood T cells grew by week 6 at doses of 0.1 to 3.0 mg/kg.

V lost 3 bases, J lost 0 bases, and 3 bases lay in between. The CDR3 runs 12 residues. Germline V CDR1 and CDR2: SEHNR, FQNEAQ (reference sequence). With respect to this clone: No antigen is known for it.

Sequencing was performed with immunoSEQ multiplex PCR; in TCRdb, only in-frame clones are kept and a portion is missing. The sample consists of approximately 60,000 clones, approximately 94% of them appearing once. The J gene is TRBJ2-7, the V gene TRBV7-9; D is undetermined. The sample consisted of CD4+ or CD8+ T cells sorted from blood, taken in a trial of the OX40 agonist ivuxolimab. This clonotype was sampled from an adult with an advanced solid tumor such as melanoma, head and neck, liver or kidney cancer. The CDR3 DNA reads TGTGCCAGCAGCTTCGACTCCTACGAGCAGTACTTC. Translated: CASSFDSYEQYF.